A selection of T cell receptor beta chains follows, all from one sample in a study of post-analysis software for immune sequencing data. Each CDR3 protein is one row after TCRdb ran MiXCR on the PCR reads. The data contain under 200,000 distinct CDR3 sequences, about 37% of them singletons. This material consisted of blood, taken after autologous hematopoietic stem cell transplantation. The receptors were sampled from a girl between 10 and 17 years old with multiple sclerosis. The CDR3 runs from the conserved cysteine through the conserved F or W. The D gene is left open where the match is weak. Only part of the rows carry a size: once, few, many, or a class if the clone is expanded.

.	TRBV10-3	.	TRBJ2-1	CAIRTGGDNEQFF	TGTGCCATCAGGACCGGAGGGGACAATGAGCAGTTCTTC
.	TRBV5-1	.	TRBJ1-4	CASSFPGGGKLFF	TGCGCCAGCAGCTTCCCCGGGGGGGGAAAACTGTTTTTT
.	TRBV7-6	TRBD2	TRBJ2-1	CASSGEIGLAGGRAYNEQFF	TGTGCCAGCAGCGGGGAAATCGGACTAGCGGGAGGGAGGGCCTACAATGAGCAGTTCTTC
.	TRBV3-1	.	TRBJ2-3	CASSQDPLGAGPTDTQYF	TGTGCCAGCAGCCAAGACCCCCTCGGGGCGGGTCCCACAGATACGCAGTATTTT
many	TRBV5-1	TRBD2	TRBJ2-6	CASSLLSLAGLSGANVLTF	TGCGCCAGCAGCTTGTTGTCGCTAGCGGGCCTCTCTGGGGCCAACGTCCTGACTTTC
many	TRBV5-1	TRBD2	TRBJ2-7	CASSLGASGLYEQYF	TGCGCCAGCAGCTTGGGGGCTAGCGGCCTCTACGAGCAGTACTTC
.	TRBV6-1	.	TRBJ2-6	CASSWGEVNFGANVLTF	TGTGCCAGCAGCTGGGGGGAGGTAAACTTTGGGGCCAACGTCCTGACTTTC
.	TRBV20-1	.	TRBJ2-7	CSARSGNEQYF	TGCAGTGCTAGGTCGGGTAACGAGCAGTACTTC
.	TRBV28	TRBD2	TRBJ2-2	CATGREDTGELFF	TGTGCCACCGGTCGGGAGGACACCGGGGAGCTGTTTTTT
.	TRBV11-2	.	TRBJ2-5	CASSSIRAILRETQYF	TGTGCCAGCAGCTCGATCCGGGCCATCCTTCGGGAGACCCAGTACTTC
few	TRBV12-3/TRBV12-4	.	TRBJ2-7	CASSLEGGWVEQYF	TGTGCCAGCAGTTTAGAAGGGGGTTGGGTCGAGCAGTACTTC
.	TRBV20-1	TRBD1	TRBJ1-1	CSAIRGQNTEAFF	TGCAGTGCTATTCGGGGACAGAATACTGAAGCTTTCTTT
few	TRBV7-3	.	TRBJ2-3	CASSLGPSGTTDTQYF	TGTGCCAGCAGCTTAGGCCCATCGGGGACCACAGATACGCAGTATTTT
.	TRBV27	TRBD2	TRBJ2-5	CASSLETSGGLETQYF	TGTGCCAGCAGTTTAGAGACTAGCGGGGGGTTAGAGACCCAGTACTTC
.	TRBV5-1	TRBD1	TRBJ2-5	CASSLEGTGYQETQYF	TGCGCCAGCAGCTTGGAAGGGACAGGGTACCAAGAGACCCAGTACTTC
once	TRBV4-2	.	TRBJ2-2	CASSQDHRGPNTGELFF	TGTGCCAGCAGCCAAGATCACCGGGGACCGAACACCGGGGAGCTGTTTTTT
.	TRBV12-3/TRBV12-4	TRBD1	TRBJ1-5	CASTLTRDRGDQPQHF	TGTGCCAGCACCCTAACCCGGGACAGGGGCGATCAGCCCCAGCATTTT
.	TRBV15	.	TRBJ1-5	CATSIEGSPSNQPQHF	TGTGCCACCAGCATCGAAGGGAGTCCGAGCAATCAGCCCCAGCATTTT
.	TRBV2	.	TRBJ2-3	CASTSESRVGDTQYF	TGTGCCAGCACCTCGGAGTCGAGGGTCGGAGATACGCAGTATTTT
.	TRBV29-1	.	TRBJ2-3	CSVEDVSVQDAQYF	TGCAGCGTTGAAGATGTTTCAGTTCAAGATGCGCAGTATTTT
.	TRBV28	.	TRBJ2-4	CASSLDIAKNIQYF	TGTGCCAGCAGTTTGGACATAGCCAAAAACATTCAGTACTTC
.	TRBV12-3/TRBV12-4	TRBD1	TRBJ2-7	CANSTGQGHEQYF	TGTGCCAACAGTACGGGACAGGGCCACGAGCAGTACTTC
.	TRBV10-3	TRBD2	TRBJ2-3	CAISAGTSVSTDTQYF	TGTGCCATCAGCGCCGGGACTAGCGTAAGCACAGATACGCAGTATTTT
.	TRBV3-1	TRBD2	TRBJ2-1	CASSHRGLAGDYNEQFF	TGTGCCAGCAGCCACCGGGGACTAGCGGGAGACTACAATGAGCAGTTCTTC
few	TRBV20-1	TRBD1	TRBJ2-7	CSAERQGNSYEQYF	TGCAGTGCTGAAAGACAGGGCAACTCCTACGAGCAGTACTTC
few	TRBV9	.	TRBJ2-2	CASSVAAGRIGELFF	TGTGCCAGCAGCGTAGCGGCAGGCCGAATCGGGGAGCTGTTTTTT
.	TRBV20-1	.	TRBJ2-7	CSAAAGGSEQYF	TGCAGTGCTGCAGCTGGGGGGAGCGAGCAGTACTTC
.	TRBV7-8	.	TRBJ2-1	CASSLPGPYNGQFF	TGTGCCAGCAGCTTACCGGGACCATACAATGGGCAGTTCTTC
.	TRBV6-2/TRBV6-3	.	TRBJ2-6	CASSWDPPSGANVLTF	TGTGCCAGCAGTTGGGACCCTCCGTCTGGGGCCAACGTCCTGACTTTC
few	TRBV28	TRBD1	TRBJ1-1	CASSYPIGGLGAFF	TGTGCCAGCAGTTACCCCATAGGGGGCCTCGGAGCTTTCTTT
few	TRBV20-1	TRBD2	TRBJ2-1	CSAARTSGRASYNEQFF	TGCAGTGCTGCCAGGACTAGCGGGAGGGCATCCTACAATGAGCAGTTCTTC
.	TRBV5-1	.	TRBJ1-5	CASRPPEPQHF	TGCGCCAGCCGACCACCGGAGCCCCAGCATTTT
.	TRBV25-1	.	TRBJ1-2	CASGKTGISNGYTF	TGTGCCAGCGGAAAGACAGGAATTTCTAATGGCTACACCTTC
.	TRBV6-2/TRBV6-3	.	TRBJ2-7	CASSSELPYEQYF	TGTGCCAGCAGTTCCGAATTACCCTACGAGCAGTACTTC
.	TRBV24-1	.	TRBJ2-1	CATSDRLHTKQFF	TGTGCCACCAGTGATCGGCTACACACCAAGCAGTTCTTC
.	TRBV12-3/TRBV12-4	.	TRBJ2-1	CASSPRSGSYNEQFF	TGTGCCAGCAGTCCCCGGTCGGGCTCCTACAATGAGCAGTTCTTC
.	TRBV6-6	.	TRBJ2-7	CASIGGLEQYF	TGTGCCAGCATTGGGGGGCTCGAGCAGTACTTC
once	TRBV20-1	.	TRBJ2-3	CSARDRRTGTSTDTQYF	TGCAGTGCTAGAGATCGAAGGACGGGAACTTCCACAGATACGCAGTATTTT
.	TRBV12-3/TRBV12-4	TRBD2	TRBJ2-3	CASSLGSIWGPSGEESSTDTQYF	TGTGCCAGCAGTTTAGGTTCTATCTGGGGTCCTAGCGGGGAAGAATCTAGCACAGATACGCAGTATTTT
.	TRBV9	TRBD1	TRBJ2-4	CASSAGPGTGNIQYF	TGTGCCAGCAGCGCCGGTCCCGGGACAGGGAACATTCAGTACTTC
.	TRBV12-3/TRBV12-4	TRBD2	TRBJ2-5	CASSLGGTLETQYF	TGTGCCAGCAGTTTGGGAGGGACTCTGGAGACCCAGTACTTC